This entry concerns a single T cell receptor beta chain. Antigen specificity is unknown. This CDR3 region has 16 residues. Germline loops: CDR1 SQVTM, CDR2 ANQGSEA. The V and J ends lost 5 bases and 0 bases respectively, with 17 bases between them. These data originate in a study of chemoradiotherapy in HPV16-positive cancers. Study-wide results and caveats: The functional HPV-specific definition rests on just a couple of HPV16-positive patients. Non-HPV-specific T cells did not expand in tumors during treatment, whereas candidate HPV-specific clones and E7-related motifs did.

Clones were sequenced by immunoSEQ multiplex PCR, and TCRdb holds only the in-frame ones, with some missing. The sample carries approximately 8,400 clones, 75% to 85% recorded once. The sample was gathered from a patient who underwent chemoradiotherapy. The sequence came from a human donor with HPV-associated anogenital cancer. The chain is built from TRBV29-1 and TRBJ1-3, with D possibly matching TRBD1 (6 bases). CDR3 sequence: CSVRRGTGSSGNTIYF. As DNA, the CDR3 is TGCAGCGTTAGACGAGGAACAGGGTCCTCTGGAAACACCATATATTTT.